This section outlines one T cell receptor beta chain sequence together with its context. Cells designated naive CD8 were CD45RO-negative and were positively selected for CCR7, with terminally differentiated effector memory CD45RA+ cells excluded. These data are taken from a study of shared clonotypes between healthy human individuals. As for the study in general: The cohort comprised a couple of women and a few men. Their ages spanned 18 to 49 years.

Profiling relied on immunoSEQ multiplex PCR, and the TCRdb table lists in-frame clones only, not all of them. The sample lists more than 550,000 clones; about 92% were seen once. Germline V lookup: CDR1 SGHRS, CDR2 YFSETQ. V lost 5 bases and J lost 3, with 13 bases in between. The CDR3 length is 14 residues. The receptor was derived from a man aged 25-45 years in good health. Source material: naive CD8+ T cells sorted from blood. The V call is TRBV5-1, the J call TRBJ2-3; tentatively, D is TRBD1 (7 bases). The CDR3 is CASRSGGPTDTQYF. The CDR3 DNA reads as TGCGCCAGCAGGTCAGGGGGGCCGACAGATACGCAGTATTTT.